A single sample is the source of the 7 T cell receptor beta chains below, sequenced in a study of blood T cell repertoires in COVID-19. Generated by immunoSEQ multiplex PCR, the TCRdb table keeps only in-frame clones and is missing some. This sample has roughly 230,000 clones, with roughly 85% found just once. The material sequenced was peripheral blood. The receptors were sampled from a woman of 80 years or more with acute or convalescent COVID-19.

J is TRBJ2-3 and V is TRBV9; TRBD2 agrees at 14 bases. The CDR3 is made up of 17 amino acids. Germline CDR1 and CDR2: SGDLS and YYNGEE. V lost 4 bases to trimming and J lost 2 bases; unmatched junction nucleotides: 6. The CDR3 spells CASSPGTSGGLTDTQYF. CDR3 nucleotide sequence: TGTGCCAGCAGCCCCGGGACTAGCGGGGGACTCACAGATACGCAGTATTTT.

The chain has TRBV19 and TRBJ1-5, with 11 bases matching TRBD1. The V gene end was trimmed by 5 bases and the J gene end by 7 bases; junction bases not matched to a gene: 10. Germline CDR1 is LNHDA and CDR2 is SQIVND (reference sequence). The length of the CDR3 is 16 residues. CDR3 nucleotide sequence: TGTGCCAGTAGTTTTCGGACAGGGGGCCGGCAACAGCCCCAGCATTTT. Residues: CASSFRTGGRQQPQHF.

The chain combines TRBV7-6 with TRBJ2-1; maybe TRBD1 (6 bases). This CDR3 has 13 amino acids. Trimming shortened V by 1 base and J by 7 bases, and 8 bases separated the two germline ends. CDR1 SGHVS and CDR2 FNYEAQ come from the germline V gene. The CDR3 protein is CASSLVRGNEQFF. Here the CDR3 DNA reads TGTGCCAGCAGCTTAGTCAGGGGAAATGAGCAGTTCTTC.

V and J are TRBV6-5 and TRBJ1-1, with 7 bases that match TRBD1. Germline CDR1 and CDR2: MNHEY and SVGAGI. The V and J ends lost 2 bases and 3 bases, in that order; junction bases with no gene match: 9. This CDR3 spans 16 amino acids. The CDR3 sequence is CASSYRIEGADTEAFF. CDR3 in DNA: TGTGCCAGCAGTTACCGGATTGAGGGGGCGGACACTGAAGCTTTCTTT.

J is TRBJ2-2 and V is TRBV6-4; 9 bases fit TRBD2. The germline V gene has CDR1 MRHNA and CDR2 SNTAGT. The CDR3 contains 15 residues. V dropped 4 bases and J dropped 7; count of bases not matched to a gene: 7. CDR3 nucleotide sequence: TGTGCCAGCAGTGCGTCTGGACTAGCGAACGGGGAGCTGTTTTTT. The encoded protein is CASSASGLANGELFF.

V gene TRBV19 combines with J gene TRBJ1-5; 8 positions agree with TRBD1. J was trimmed by 5 bases and V by 6 bases; bases with no gene match: 9. Germline V gene data show CDR1 as LNHDA and CDR2 as SQIVND (reference sequence). This CDR3 is 15 amino acids long. CDR3 amino acids: CASRDREYVHQPQHF. CDR3 in DNA: TGTGCCAGTAGGGACAGGGAGTATGTGCATCAGCCCCAGCATTTT.

The chain carries TRBV19 and TRBJ1-1; TRBD1 agrees at 11 bases. This CDR3 is built from 16 residues. CDR1 and CDR2 (germline): LNHDA, SQIVND (reference sequence). Trimming removed 5 bases from V and 8 bases from J; junction bases left unmatched: 13. The CDR3 sequence: CASSPRGGQGAGEAFF. DNA of the CDR3: TGTGCCAGTAGTCCCCGGGGAGGACAGGGGGCTGGGGAAGCTTTCTTT.